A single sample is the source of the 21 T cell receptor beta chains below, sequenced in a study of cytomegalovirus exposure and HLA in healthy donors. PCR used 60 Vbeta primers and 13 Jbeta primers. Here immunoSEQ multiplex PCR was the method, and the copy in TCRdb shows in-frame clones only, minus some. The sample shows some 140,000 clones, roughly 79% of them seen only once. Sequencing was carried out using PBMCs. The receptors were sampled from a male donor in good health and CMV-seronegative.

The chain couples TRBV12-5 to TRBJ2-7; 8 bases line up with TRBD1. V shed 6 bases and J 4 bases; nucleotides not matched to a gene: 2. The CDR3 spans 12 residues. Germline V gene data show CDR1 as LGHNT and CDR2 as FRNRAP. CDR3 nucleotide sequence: TGTGCTAGTGGGCAGGGGGCTTACGAGCAGTACTTC. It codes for CASGQGAYEQYF.

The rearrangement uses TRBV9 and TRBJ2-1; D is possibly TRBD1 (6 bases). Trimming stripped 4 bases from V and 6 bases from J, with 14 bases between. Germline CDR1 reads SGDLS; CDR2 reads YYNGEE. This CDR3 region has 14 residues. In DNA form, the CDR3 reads TGTGCCAGCAGCCCTAGCTGGGGGCGCAATGAGCAGTTCTTC. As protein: CASSPSWGRNEQFF.

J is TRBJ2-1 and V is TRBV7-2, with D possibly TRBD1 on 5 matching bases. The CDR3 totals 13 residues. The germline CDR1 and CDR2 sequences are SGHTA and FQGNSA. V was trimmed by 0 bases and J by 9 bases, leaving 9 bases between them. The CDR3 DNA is TGTGCCAGCAGCTTAGCGTGGGGCGGTGAGCAGTTCTTC. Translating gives CASSLAWGGEQFF. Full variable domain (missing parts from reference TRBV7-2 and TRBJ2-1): GAGVSQSPSNKVTEKGKDVELRCDPISGHTALYWYRQSLGQGLEFLIYFQGNSAPDKSGLPSDRFSAERTGGSVSTLTIQRTQQEDSAVYLCASSLAWGGEQFFGPGTRLTVL.

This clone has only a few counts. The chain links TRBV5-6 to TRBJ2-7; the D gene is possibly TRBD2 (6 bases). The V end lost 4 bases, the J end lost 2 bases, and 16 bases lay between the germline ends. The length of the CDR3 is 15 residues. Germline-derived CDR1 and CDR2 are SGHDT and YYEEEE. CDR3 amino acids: CASSLRGGATYEQYF. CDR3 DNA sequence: TGTGCCAGCAGCCTCCGAGGAGGGGCCACCTACGAGCAGTACTTC.

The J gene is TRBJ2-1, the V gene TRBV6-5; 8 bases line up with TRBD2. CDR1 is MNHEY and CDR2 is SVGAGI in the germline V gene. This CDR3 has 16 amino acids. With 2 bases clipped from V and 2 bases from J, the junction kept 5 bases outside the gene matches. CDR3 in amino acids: CASSYQTSEPYNEQFF. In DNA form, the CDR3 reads TGTGCCAGCAGTTACCAGACTAGCGAACCCTACAATGAGCAGTTCTTC.

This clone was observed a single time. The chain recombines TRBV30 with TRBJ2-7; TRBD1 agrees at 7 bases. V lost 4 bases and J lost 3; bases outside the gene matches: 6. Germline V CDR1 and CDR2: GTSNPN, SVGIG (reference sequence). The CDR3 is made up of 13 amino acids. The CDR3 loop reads CAWTSGQIYEQYF. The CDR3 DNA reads TGTGCCTGGACCTCGGGACAGATCTACGAGCAGTACTTC.

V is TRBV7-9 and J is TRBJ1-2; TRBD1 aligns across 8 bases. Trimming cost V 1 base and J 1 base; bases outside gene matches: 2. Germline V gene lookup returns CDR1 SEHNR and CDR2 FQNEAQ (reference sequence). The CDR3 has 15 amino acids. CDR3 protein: CASSLGDRSNYGYTF. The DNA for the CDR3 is TGTGCCAGCAGCTTAGGGGACAGGAGTAACTATGGCTACACCTTC.

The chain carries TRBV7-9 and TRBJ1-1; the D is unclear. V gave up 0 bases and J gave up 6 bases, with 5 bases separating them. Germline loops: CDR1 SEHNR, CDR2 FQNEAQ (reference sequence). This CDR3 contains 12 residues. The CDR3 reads CASSLAFAEAFF. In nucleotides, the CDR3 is TGTGCCAGCAGCTTAGCTTTCGCTGAAGCTTTCTTT.

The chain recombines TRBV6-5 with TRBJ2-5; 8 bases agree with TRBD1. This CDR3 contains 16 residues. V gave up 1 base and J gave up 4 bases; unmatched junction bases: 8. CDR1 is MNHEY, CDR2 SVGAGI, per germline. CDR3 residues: CASSYWGRGRGETQYF. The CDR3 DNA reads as TGTGCCAGCAGTTACTGGGGCAGGGGGCGGGGAGAGACCCAGTACTTC.

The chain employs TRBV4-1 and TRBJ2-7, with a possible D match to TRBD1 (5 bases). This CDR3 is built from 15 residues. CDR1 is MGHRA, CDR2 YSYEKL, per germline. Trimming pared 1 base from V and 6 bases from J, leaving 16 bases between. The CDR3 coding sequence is TGCGCCAGCAGCCAAGGGCAGGGCTCGGGTCGCGAGCAGTACTTC. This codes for CASSQGQGSGREQYF.

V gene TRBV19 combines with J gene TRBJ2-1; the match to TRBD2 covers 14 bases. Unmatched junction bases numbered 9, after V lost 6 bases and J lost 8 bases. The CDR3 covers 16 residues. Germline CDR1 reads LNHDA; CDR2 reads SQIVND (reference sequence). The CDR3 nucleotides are TGTGCCAGTAGGAGACTAGCGGGGGGGCTCGTCGATGAGCAGTTCTTC. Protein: CASRRLAGGLVDEQFF.

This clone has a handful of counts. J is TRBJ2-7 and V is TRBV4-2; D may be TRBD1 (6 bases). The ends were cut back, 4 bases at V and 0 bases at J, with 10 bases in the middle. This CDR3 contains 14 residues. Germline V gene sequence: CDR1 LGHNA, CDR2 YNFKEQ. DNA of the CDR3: TGTGCCAGCAGCCGGGACACCAGCTCCTACGAGCAGTACTTC. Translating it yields CASSRDTSSYEQYF.

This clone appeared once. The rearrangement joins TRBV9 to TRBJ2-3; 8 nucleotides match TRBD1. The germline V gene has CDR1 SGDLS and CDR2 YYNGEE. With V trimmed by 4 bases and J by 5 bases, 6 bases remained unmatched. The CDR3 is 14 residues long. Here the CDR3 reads CASSTGQGLDTQYF. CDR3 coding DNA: TGTGCCAGCAGCACCGGACAGGGTTTAGATACGCAGTATTTT. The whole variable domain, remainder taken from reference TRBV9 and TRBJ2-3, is DSGVTQTPKHLITATGQRVTLRCSPRSGDLSVYWYQQSLDQGLQFLIQYYNGEERAKGNILERFSAQQFPDLHSELNLSSLELGDSALYFCASSTGQGLDTQYFGPGTRLTVL.

The CDR3 sequence is CASSQGSLGHGGYSNQPQHF. The CDR3 DNA is TGTGCCAGCAGCCAGGGCAGCTTAGGCCATGGAGGGTATAGCAATCAGCCCCAGCATTTT. The chain uses TRBV7-8 and TRBJ1-5; a weak D match, TRBD1 (5 bases). V was pared by 5 bases and J by 0 bases, with 26 bases between. The CDR3 spans 20 residues. The germline V gene encodes CDR1 SGHVS and CDR2 FQNEAQ.

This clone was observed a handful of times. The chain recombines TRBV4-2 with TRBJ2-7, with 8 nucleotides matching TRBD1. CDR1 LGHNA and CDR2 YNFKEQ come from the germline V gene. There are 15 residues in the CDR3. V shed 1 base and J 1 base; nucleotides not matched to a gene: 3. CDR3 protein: CASSQGWTGSYEQYF. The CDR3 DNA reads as TGTGCCAGCAGCCAAGGGTGGACAGGGTCCTACGAGCAGTACTTC.

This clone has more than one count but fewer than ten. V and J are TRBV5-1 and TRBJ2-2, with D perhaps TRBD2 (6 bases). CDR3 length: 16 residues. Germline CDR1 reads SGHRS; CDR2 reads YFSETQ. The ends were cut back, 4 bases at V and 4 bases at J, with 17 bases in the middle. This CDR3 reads CASSVPGLESTGELFF. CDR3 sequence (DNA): TGCGCCAGCAGCGTCCCGGGACTCGAATCCACCGGGGAGCTGTTTTTT.

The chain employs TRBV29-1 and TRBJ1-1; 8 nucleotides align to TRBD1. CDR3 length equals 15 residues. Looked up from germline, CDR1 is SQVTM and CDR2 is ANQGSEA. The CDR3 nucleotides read TGCAGTACCAGGGGGCGAGTTAGTATGAACACTGAAGCTTTCTTT. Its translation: CSTRGRVSMNTEAFF.

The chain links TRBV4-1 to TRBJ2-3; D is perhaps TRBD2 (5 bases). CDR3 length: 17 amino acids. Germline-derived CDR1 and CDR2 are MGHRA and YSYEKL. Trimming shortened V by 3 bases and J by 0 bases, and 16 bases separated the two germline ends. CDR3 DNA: TGCGCCAGCAGCCATCACCCGAGGGCCAGTAGCACAGATACGCAGTATTTT. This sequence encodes CASSHHPRASSTDTQYF.

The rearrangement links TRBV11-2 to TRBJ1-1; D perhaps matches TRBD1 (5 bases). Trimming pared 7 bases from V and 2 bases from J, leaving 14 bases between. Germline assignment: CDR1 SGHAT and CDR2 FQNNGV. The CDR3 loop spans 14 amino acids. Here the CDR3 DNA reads TGTGCCAGCATATTGGGGGGTCGAAACACTGAAGCTTTCTTT. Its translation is CASILGGRNTEAFF.

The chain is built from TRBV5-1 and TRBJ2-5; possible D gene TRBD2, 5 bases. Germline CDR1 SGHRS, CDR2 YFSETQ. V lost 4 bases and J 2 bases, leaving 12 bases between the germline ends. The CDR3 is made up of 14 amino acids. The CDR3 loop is CASSNTGLQETQYF. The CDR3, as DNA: TGCGCCAGCAGCAACACCGGACTTCAAGAGACCCAGTACTTC.

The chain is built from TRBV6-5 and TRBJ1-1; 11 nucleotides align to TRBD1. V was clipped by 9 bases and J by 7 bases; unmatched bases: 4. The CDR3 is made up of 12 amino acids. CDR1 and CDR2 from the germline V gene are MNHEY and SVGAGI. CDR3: CASRDRGNEAFF. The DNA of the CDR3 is TGTGCCAGTAGGGACAGGGGGAATGAAGCTTTCTTT.